Shown below are 21 T cell receptor beta chains from a single sample sequenced in a study of cytomegalovirus exposure and HLA in healthy donors. 60 Vbeta and 13 Jbeta primers were used in PCR. Clones were read by immunoSEQ multiplex PCR, and TCRdb kept only the in-frame ones, dropping some. This table has about 160,000 clones, around 83% appearing once. The sample taken for sequencing was PBMCs. The receptors come from a girl aged 2 to 9 in good health and CMV-seropositive.

The chain uses TRBV5-1 and TRBJ2-7; D might be TRBD2 (6 bases). The V end was cut by 4 bases, the J end by 4 bases, with 12 bases between. There are 13 residues in the CDR3. Germline CDR1 SGHRS, CDR2 YFSETQ. CDR3 amino acids: CASSGRPLYEQYF. DNA for the CDR3: TGCGCCAGCAGCGGGAGGCCATTATACGAGCAGTACTTC.

The rearrangement links TRBV30 to TRBJ2-3; D remains unclear. Germline values: CDR1 GTSNPN, CDR2 SVGIG (reference sequence). V was trimmed by 0 bases and J by 1 base, leaving 5 bases between them. The CDR3 has 13 residues. CDR3 protein: CAWSVLRTDTQYF. The CDR3 DNA is TGTGCCTGGAGTGTACTACGCACAGATACGCAGTATTTT.

The rearrangement uses TRBV5-4 and TRBJ2-3; 7 nucleotides agree with TRBD2. V dropped 1 base and J dropped 1; count of bases not matched to a gene: 3. CDR1 and CDR2 from the germline V gene are SGHNT and YYREEE (reference sequence). The CDR3 is 15 amino acids. This CDR3 is CASSLYREGTDTQYF. The CDR3 bases are TGTGCCAGCAGCTTGTATCGGGAGGGCACAGATACGCAGTATTTT.

This clone was seen more than once but under ten times. This chain uses TRBV5-4 with TRBJ2-1; TRBD2 agrees at 7 bases. V was clipped by 4 bases and J by 10 bases; unmatched bases: 2. Per the germline V gene, CDR1 is SGHNT and CDR2 is YYREEE (reference sequence). This CDR3 contains 11 residues. CDR3 DNA: TGTGCCAGCAGCAAGACTAGCGAGCAGTTCTTC. Translated: CASSKTSEQFF.

J is TRBJ2-1 and V is TRBV5-6, with 11 bases that match TRBD2. CDR3 length equals 15 residues. Germline V CDR1 and CDR2: SGHDT, YYEEEE. V was clipped by 2 bases and J by 7 bases; unmatched bases: 5. In DNA, the CDR3 is TGTGCCAGCAGCTTACTAGCGGGAGTGTGGAATGAGCAGTTCTTC. Encoded protein: CASSLLAGVWNEQFF.

J is TRBJ2-1 and V is TRBV12-5, with TRBD1 matching 8 bases. Germline V CDR1 and CDR2: LGHNT, FRNRAP. V was pared by 8 bases and J by 7 bases, with 13 bases of the junction left unmatched. This CDR3 region has 15 residues. The CDR3 region has the DNA TGTGCTAGTACCCTGGGGCCAGGGGGCGCGAATGAGCAGTTCTTC. Residues: CASTLGPGGANEQFF.

This chain links TRBV30 with TRBJ2-5, with D possibly matching TRBD2 (5 bases). The CDR3 is 14 amino acids. Germline assignment: CDR1 GTSNPN and CDR2 SVGIG (reference sequence). The germline V and J ends were trimmed by 0 bases and 2 bases, with 10 bases remaining between them. The CDR3 loop is CAWSVVSGQETQYF. The CDR3, as DNA: TGTGCCTGGAGTGTAGTAAGCGGTCAAGAGACCCAGTACTTC.

This clone has only one observation. This chain joins TRBV28 and TRBJ2-3; D unclear. Trimming removed 5 bases at V and 2 bases at J, with 5 bases between. The CDR3 runs 12 residues. Germline assignment: CDR1 MDHEN and CDR2 SYDVKM. This CDR3 reads CASSPVTDTQYF. The CDR3 nucleotides are TGTGCCAGCAGTCCGGTCACAGATACGCAGTATTTT.

The rearrangement links TRBV7-8 to TRBJ2-5, with 10 bases identical to TRBD2. The V gene's germline CDR1 is SGHVS and CDR2 FQNEAQ. The CDR3 is made up of 20 amino acids. Trimming took 3 bases from V and 4 from J; bases not matched to a gene: 20. CDR3 in DNA: TGTGCCAGCAGCTTCAACAGGTTGGGGTGGCCTAGCGGGAGTCGAGAGACCCAGTACTTC. This gives the protein CASSFNRLGWPSGSRETQYF.

This clone was detected only a few times. V is TRBV5-1 and J is TRBJ2-5; D perhaps matches TRBD1 (6 bases). Between the trimmed V and J ends, which lost 6 bases and 0 bases, there was a span of 9 bases. The CDR3 extends over 13 amino acids. Germline-derived CDR1 and CDR2 are SGHRS and YFSETQ. CDR3 region: CASMRTDQETQYF. The DNA for the CDR3 is TGCGCCAGCATGCGGACAGACCAAGAGACCCAGTACTTC. Using reference TRBV5-1 and TRBJ2-5 for the parts outside the CDR3, the full variable domain is KAGVTQTPRYLIKTRGQQVTLSCSPISGHRSVSWYQQTPGQGLQFLFEYFSETQRNKGNFPGRFSGRQFSNSRSEMNVSTLELGDSALYLCASMRTDQETQYFGPGTRLLVL.

This chain connects TRBV6-5 to TRBJ2-7; D gene uncertain. Between the trimmed V and J ends, which lost 6 bases and 6 bases, there was a span of 12 bases. The germline V gene has CDR1 MNHEY and CDR2 SVGAGI. The CDR3 consists of 12 residues. CDR3 residues: CASSSPGLEQYF. The CDR3 DNA reads as TGTGCCAGCAGCTCTCCAGGTCTCGAGCAGTACTTC.

The chain links TRBV30 to TRBJ2-1; TRBD2 might be the D (7 bases). Trimming stripped 3 bases from V and 13 bases from J, with 19 bases between. The CDR3 consists of 13 residues. The germline V gene encodes CDR1 GTSNPN and CDR2 SVGIG (reference sequence). CDR3 loop: CAWRGGREIIQFF. For the CDR3, the DNA is TGTGCCTGGAGGGGGGGGCGGGAGATCATCCAGTTCTTC.

The rearrangement links TRBV5-1 to TRBJ2-5; D not resolved. Per the germline V gene, CDR1 is SGHRS and CDR2 is YFSETQ. V dropped 0 bases and J dropped 4 bases, with 7 bases sitting between them. The CDR3 has 13 amino acids. In nucleotides, the CDR3 is TGCGCCAGCAGCTTGGAGCTCCGAGAGACCCAGTACTTC. Translation gives CASSLELRETQYF.

The chain couples TRBV30 to TRBJ1-1; D gene uncertain. Germline CDR1 reads GTSNPN; CDR2 reads SVGIG (reference sequence). This CDR3 comprises 12 residues. V lost 0 bases to trimming and J lost 5 bases, with 7 bases between them. CDR3 sequence (DNA): TGTGCCTGGAGTGTTTCTCGGACTGAAGCTTTCTTT. Encoded protein: CAWSVSRTEAFF. The full variable domain, in which reference TRBV30 and TRBJ1-1 provide the parts outside the CDR3, is SQTIHQWPATLVQPVGSPLSLECTVEGTSNPNLYWYRQAAGRGLQLLFYSVGIGQISSEVPQNLSASRPQDRQFILSSKKLLLSDSGFYLCAWSVSRTEAFFGQGTRLTVV.

The sample holds a few counts of this clone. The V and J genes are TRBV6-1 and TRBJ2-7, with 7 nucleotides matching TRBD2. The CDR3 runs 15 residues. With 0 bases clipped from V and 3 bases from J, the junction kept 5 bases outside the gene matches. Germline values: CDR1 MNHNS, CDR2 SASEGT. CDR3 nucleotide sequence: TGTGCCAGCAGTGAAGCACCGCTAGCGGTCTACGAGCAGTACTTC. It specifies CASSEAPLAVYEQYF.

CDR3 region: CASVPSGSDYQPQHF. CDR3 DNA sequence: TGTGCCAGCGTCCCATCGGGGTCTGATTATCAGCCCCAGCATTTT. The chain uses TRBV2 and TRBJ1-5; D gene uncertain. The V and J ends lost 8 bases and 5 bases respectively, with 19 bases between them. Germline V CDR1 and CDR2: SNHLY, FYNNEI. The CDR3 has 15 residues.

V and J are TRBV28 and TRBJ1-6; D unclear. This CDR3 comprises 16 residues. The V and J ends lost 3 bases and 9 bases respectively, with 18 bases between them. In germline, CDR1 is MDHEN, CDR2 SYDVKM. CDR3 DNA: TGTGCCAGCAGTTTTAACAGCCACTCCTTCGGTTCACCCCTCCACTTT. Protein product: CASSFNSHSFGSPLHF.

This chain joins TRBV7-2 and TRBJ1-2, with 7 bases aligning to TRBD1. Germline V gives CDR1 SGHTA, CDR2 FQGNSA. J was trimmed by 6 bases and V by 5 bases; bases with no gene match: 9. The CDR3 runs 14 residues. CDR3 sequence (DNA): TGTGCCAGCAGCAATCGACAGGGAGTCCATGGCTACACCTTC. It codes for CASSNRQGVHGYTF.

A note on this clone: Other DNA sequences within the sample encode an identical CDR3. J is TRBJ2-7 and V is TRBV6-1, with 7 nucleotides matching TRBD1. The germline CDR1 and CDR2 sequences are MNHNS and SASEGT. The CDR3 has 14 amino acids. J lost 4 bases, V lost 1 base, and 4 bases had no gene match. Here the CDR3 DNA reads TGTGCCAGCAGTGAAGGGGACAGCTCGTACGAGCAGTACTTC. It encodes CASSEGDSSYEQYF.

The chain couples TRBV20-1 to TRBJ1-1, with D uncertain. This CDR3 has 11 residues. The germline V gene encodes CDR1 DFQATT and CDR2 SNEGSKA (reference sequence). With 5 bases removed from V and 5 bases from J, the gap between germline ends came to 9 bases. CDR3 nucleotide sequence: TGCAGTGCTCCATGGGAGACTGAAGCTTTCTTT. It specifies CSAPWETEAFF.

This clone was picked up a small number of times. The chain has TRBV20-1 and TRBJ2-1; tentative D call: TRBD2 (6 bases). CDR3 length equals 11 residues. V lost 0 bases and J 15 bases, leaving 12 bases between the germline ends. Germline V gene lookup returns CDR1 DFQATT and CDR2 SNEGSKA (reference sequence). The CDR3 here is CSAREGGGVFF. DNA for the CDR3: TGCAGTGCTAGAGAGGGCGGAGGGGTGTTCTTC.